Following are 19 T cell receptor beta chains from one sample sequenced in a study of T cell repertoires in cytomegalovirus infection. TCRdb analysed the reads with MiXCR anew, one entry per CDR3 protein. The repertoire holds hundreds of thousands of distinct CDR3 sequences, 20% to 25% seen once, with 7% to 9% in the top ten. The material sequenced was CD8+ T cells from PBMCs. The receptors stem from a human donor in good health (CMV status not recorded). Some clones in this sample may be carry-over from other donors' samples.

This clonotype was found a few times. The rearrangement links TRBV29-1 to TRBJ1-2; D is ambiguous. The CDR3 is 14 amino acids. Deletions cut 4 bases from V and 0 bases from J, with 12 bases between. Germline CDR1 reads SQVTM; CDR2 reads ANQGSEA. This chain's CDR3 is CSVGPGSANYGYTF. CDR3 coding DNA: TGCAGCGTTGGGCCCGGGTCAGCTAACTATGGCTACACCTTC.

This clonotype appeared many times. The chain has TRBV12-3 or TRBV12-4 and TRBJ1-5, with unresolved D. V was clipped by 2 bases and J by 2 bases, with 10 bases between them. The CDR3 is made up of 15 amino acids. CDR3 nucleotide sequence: TGTGCCAGCAGTTTATCTGGGAAGGGCAATCAGCCCCAGCATTTT. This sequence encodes CASSLSGKGNQPQHF.

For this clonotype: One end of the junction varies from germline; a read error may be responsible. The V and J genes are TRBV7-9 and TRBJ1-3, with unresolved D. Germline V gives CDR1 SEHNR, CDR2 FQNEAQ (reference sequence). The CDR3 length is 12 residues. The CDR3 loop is CASSPSGEPTIF. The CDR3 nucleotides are TGTGCCAGCAGCCCCTCGGGAGAGCCGACTATTTTT.

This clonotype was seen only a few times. The CDR3 region has the DNA TGCAGCGTGAAAACAGGTTTTACCGGGGAGCTGTTTTTT. It codes for CSVKTGFTGELFF. The gene calls are TRBV29-1 and TRBJ2-2; a weak D match, TRBD1 (5 bases). This CDR3 has 13 residues. Germline V lookup: CDR1 SQVTM, CDR2 ANQGSEA. V lost 6 bases, J lost 5 bases, and 13 bases lay in between.

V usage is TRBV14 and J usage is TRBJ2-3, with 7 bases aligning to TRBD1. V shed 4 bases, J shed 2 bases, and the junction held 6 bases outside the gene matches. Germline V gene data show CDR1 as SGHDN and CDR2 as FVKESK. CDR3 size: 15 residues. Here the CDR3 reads CASSPGQLLTDTQYF. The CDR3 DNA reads TGTGCCAGCAGCCCGGGACAGCTTCTCACAGATACGCAGTATTTT.

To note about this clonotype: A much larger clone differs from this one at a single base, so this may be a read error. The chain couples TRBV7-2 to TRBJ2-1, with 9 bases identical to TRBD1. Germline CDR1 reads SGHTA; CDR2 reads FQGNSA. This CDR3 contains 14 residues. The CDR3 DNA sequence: TGTGGCAGCACCTGGACAGGGGCACACAATGAGCAGTTCTTC. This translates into CGSTWTGAHNEQFF.

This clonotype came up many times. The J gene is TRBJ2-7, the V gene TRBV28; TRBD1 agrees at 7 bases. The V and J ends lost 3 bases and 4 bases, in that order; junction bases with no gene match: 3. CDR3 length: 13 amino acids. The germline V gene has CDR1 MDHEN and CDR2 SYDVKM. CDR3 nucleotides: TGTGCCAGCAGTTTCAGACAGGGATACGAGCAGTACGTC. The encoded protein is CASSFRQGYEQYV.

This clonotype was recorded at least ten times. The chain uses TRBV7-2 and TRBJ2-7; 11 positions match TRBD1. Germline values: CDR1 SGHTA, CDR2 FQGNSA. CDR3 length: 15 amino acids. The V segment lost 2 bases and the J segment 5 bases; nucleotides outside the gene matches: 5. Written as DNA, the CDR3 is TGTGCCAGCAGCTTATCGGACAGGGGGCGAAACGAGCAGTACTTC. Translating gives CASSLSDRGRNEQYF.

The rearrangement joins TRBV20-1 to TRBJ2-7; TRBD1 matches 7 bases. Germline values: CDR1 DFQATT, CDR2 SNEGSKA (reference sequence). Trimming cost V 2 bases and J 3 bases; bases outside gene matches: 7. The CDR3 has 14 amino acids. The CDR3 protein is CSARRFRQGYEQYV. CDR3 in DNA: TGCAGTGCTAGAAGATTCAGACAGGGCTACGAGCAGTACGTC.

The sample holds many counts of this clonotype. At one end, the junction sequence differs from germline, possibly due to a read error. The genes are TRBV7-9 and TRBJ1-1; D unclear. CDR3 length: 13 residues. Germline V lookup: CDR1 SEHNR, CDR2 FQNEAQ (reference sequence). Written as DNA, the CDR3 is TGTGCCAGCAGCTTAGAGCCTTACCCTGAGGCTTTCTTT. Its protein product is CASSLEPYPEAFF.

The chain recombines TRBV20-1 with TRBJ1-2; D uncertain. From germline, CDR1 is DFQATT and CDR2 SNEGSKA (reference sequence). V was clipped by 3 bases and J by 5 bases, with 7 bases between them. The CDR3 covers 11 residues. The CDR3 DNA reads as TGCAGTGCTAGGGCGGGTTATGGCTACACCTTC. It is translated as CSARAGYGYTF.

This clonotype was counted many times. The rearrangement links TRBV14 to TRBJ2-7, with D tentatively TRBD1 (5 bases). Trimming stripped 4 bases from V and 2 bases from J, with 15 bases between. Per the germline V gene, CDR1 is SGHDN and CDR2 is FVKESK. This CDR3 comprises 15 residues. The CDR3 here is CASSLPPDRPYEQYV. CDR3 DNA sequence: TGTGCCAGCAGCCTACCCCCAGACAGACCCTACGAGCAGTACGTC.

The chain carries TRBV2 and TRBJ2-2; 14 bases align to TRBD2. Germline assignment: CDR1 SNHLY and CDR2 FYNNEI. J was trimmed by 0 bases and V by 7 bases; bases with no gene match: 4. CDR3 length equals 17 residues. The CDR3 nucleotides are TGTGCCAGCACATGGACTAGCGGGGGGTCGAACACCGGGGAGCTGTTTTTT. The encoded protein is CASTWTSGGSNTGELFF.

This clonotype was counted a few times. The CDR3 region has the DNA TGCGCCAGCAGCCAAGATGACTCTAGCGGGGCTTTGTCGGCACATAGCACAGATACGCAGTATTTT. It yields the protein CASSQDDSSGALSAHSTDTQYF. The gene calls are TRBV4-3 and TRBJ2-3; 9 nucleotides align to TRBD2. The V and J ends lost 0 bases and 0 bases, in that order; junction bases with no gene match: 19. CDR3 length: 22 amino acids. Looked up from germline, CDR1 is LGHNA and CDR2 is YSLEER.

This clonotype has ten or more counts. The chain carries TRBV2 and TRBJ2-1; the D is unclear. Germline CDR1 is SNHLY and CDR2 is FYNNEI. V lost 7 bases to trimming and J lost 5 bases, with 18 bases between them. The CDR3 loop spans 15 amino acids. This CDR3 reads CASTPDLGWDNEQFF. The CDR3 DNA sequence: TGTGCCAGCACTCCGGACCTGGGATGGGACAATGAGCAGTTCTTC.

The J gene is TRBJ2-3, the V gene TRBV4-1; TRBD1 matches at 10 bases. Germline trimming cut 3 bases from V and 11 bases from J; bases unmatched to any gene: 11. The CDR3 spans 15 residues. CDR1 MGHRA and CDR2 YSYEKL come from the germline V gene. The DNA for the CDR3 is TGCGCCAGCAGCCACCCCGGGACAGGGGCCTCATGGCAGTATTTT. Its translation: CASSHPGTGASWQYF.

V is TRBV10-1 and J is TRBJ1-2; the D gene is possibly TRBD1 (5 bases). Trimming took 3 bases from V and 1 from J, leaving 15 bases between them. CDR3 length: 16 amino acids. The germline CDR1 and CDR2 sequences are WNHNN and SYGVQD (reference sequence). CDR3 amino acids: CASSDPGREFNYGYTF. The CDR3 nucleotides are TGCGCCAGCAGTGATCCAGGGAGGGAGTTTAACTATGGCTACACCTTC.

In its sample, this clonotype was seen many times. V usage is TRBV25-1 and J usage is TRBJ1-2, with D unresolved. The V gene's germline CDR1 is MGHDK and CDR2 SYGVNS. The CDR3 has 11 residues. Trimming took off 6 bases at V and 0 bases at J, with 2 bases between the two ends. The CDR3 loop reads CASRTNYGYTF. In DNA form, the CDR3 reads TGTGCCAGCAGGACTAACTATGGCTACACCTTC.

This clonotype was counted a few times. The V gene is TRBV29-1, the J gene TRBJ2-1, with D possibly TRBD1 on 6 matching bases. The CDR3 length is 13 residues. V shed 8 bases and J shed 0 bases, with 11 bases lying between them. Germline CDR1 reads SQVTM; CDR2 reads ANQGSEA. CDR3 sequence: CSFRGNSYNEQFF. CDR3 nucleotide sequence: TGCAGCTTCAGGGGAAACTCCTACAATGAGCAGTTCTTC.